The 10 T cell receptor beta chains reported below all come from one sample, sequenced in a study of blood T cell repertoires in COVID-19. TCRdb's copy holds only in-frame clones and misses some; the assay was immunoSEQ multiplex PCR. The data contain under 250,000 clones, about 91% of them singletons. Sequencing used PBMCs or T cells enriched from blood (not recorded which). Every receptor here comes from a woman aged 25 to 39 with acute COVID-19.

The chain recombines TRBV6-5 with TRBJ1-1; 7 nucleotides match TRBD1. Germline V gives CDR1 MNHEY, CDR2 SVGAGI. Trimming took 6 bases from V and 8 from J; bases not matched to a gene: 12. The CDR3 is 14 amino acids. This CDR3 reads CASRARGAPPEAFF. The CDR3 bases are TGTGCCAGCAGGGCCAGGGGGGCCCCCCCCGAAGCTTTCTTT.

V is TRBV28 and J is TRBJ2-2, with D hard to call. V lost 5 bases, J lost 3 bases, and 10 bases lay in between. From germline, CDR1 is MDHEN and CDR2 SYDVKM. There are 14 residues in the CDR3. CDR3 DNA: TGTGCCAGCAGTCCCCCAGATGACACCGGGGAGCTGTTTTTT. Translation: CASSPPDDTGELFF.

The rearrangement links TRBV30 to TRBJ1-4, with D possibly TRBD1 on 5 matching bases. The germline V gene has CDR1 GTSNPN and CDR2 SVGIG (reference sequence). The CDR3 runs 12 residues. CDR3: CASDSLNEKLFF. As DNA, the CDR3 is TGTGCAAGCGACAGCCTAAATGAAAAACTGTTTTTT.

This chain joins TRBV28 and TRBJ1-6; D unresolved. V lost 6 bases and J 8 bases, leaving 8 bases between the germline ends. The germline V gene has CDR1 MDHEN and CDR2 SYDVKM. The CDR3 is made up of 12 amino acids. CDR3 in DNA: TGTGCCAGCAGACACGTGGATTCACCCCTCCACTTT. As protein: CASRHVDSPLHF.

The chain employs TRBV6-2 or TRBV6-3 and TRBJ2-6; D ambiguous. Per the germline V gene, CDR1 is MNHEY and CDR2 is SVGEGT. V lost 5 bases, J lost 0 bases, and 5 bases lay in between. This CDR3 spans 14 amino acids. CDR3 sequence: CASSQLSGANVLTF. In DNA form, the CDR3 reads TGTGCCAGCAGTCAACTCTCTGGGGCCAACGTCCTGACTTTC.

This sequence joins TRBV7-2 and TRBJ2-5; possibly TRBD2 for D (6 bases). The CDR3 is made up of 14 amino acids. With 5 bases removed from V and 9 bases from J, the gap between germline ends came to 19 bases. From germline, CDR1 is SGHTA and CDR2 FQGNSA. The CDR3 reads CASSPPGGWESQYF. The CDR3 DNA reads as TGTGCCAGCAGCCCCCCCGGGGGTTGGGAGTCCCAGTACTTC.

CDR3 coding DNA: TGCGCCAGCAGCCCGCCCAGGGGACCGACCTATGGCTACACCTTC. It specifies CASSPPRGPTYGYTF. The chain uses TRBV5-1 and TRBJ1-2, with a possible D match to TRBD1 (6 bases). In germline, CDR1 is SGHRS, CDR2 YFSETQ. This CDR3 has 15 residues. Between the trimmed V and J ends, which lost 4 bases and 4 bases, there was a span of 17 bases.

This chain uses TRBV25-1 with TRBJ1-5; D ambiguous. This CDR3 region has 12 residues. Trimming removed 4 bases at V and 11 bases at J, with 12 bases between. Germline V gene sequence: CDR1 MGHDK, CDR2 SYGVNS. CDR3 nucleotide sequence: TGTGCCAGCAGTGCGTCGTATGGAGCCCAGCATTTT. As protein: CASSASYGAQHF.

The gene calls are TRBV29-1 and TRBJ1-4; 7 bases are a match to TRBD1. V shed 6 bases, J shed 4 bases, and the junction held 14 bases outside the gene matches. There are 16 residues in the CDR3. The germline gives CDR1 SQVTM, CDR2 ANQGSEA. Written as DNA, the CDR3 is TGCAGCGTCTCAGCTGTGGACAGGTCCTTTAATGAAAAACTGTTTTTT. This translates into CSVSAVDRSFNEKLFF. The full variable domain, its missing parts supplied by reference TRBV29-1 and TRBJ1-4, is SAVISQKPSRDICQRGTSLTIQCQVDSQVTMMFWYRQQPGQSLTLIATANQGSEATYESGFVIDKFPISRPNLTFSTLTVSNMSPEDSSIYLCSVSAVDRSFNEKLFFGSGTQLSVL.

The chain recombines TRBV27 with TRBJ1-2; D is undetermined. This CDR3 contains 16 residues. V was shortened by 4 bases and J by 0 bases, with 15 bases between the two germline ends. Germline lookup yields CDR1 MNHEY and CDR2 SMNVEV (reference sequence). CDR3 in amino acids: CASSWGSRASNYGYTF. CDR3 DNA sequence: TGTGCCAGCAGTTGGGGATCGCGGGCCTCTAACTATGGCTACACCTTC.